This paragraph reports one TCR beta chain. Assay: immunoSEQ multiplex PCR; the TCRdb copy retains only in-frame clones and omits some. The sample holds approximately 120,000 clones; 94% are singletons and the top ten take more than 0.9%. This entry is derived from a study of cytomegalovirus exposure and HLA in healthy donors. The 120-subject validation cohort, separate from the approximately 670-subject first cohort, included the donors. The CDR3 spans 12 residues. Germline lookup yields CDR1 MDHEN and CDR2 SYDVKM. The V end lost 8 bases, the J end lost 6 bases, and 13 bases lay between the germline ends.

The chain combines TRBV28 with TRBJ2-5; D perhaps matches TRBD2 (5 bases). The sequence was collected from a woman aged 18-29 years in good health and CMV-seronegative. The sample was PBMCs. This CDR3 is CASGSVSKTQYF. The CDR3 nucleotides are TGTGCCAGCGGTAGCGTTTCGAAGACCCAGTACTTC.